This T cell receptor beta chain comes out of a study of CD8+CD57+ T cells in acquired aplastic anemia. General study findings and limits: The study found no significant CD8+ Simpson's diversity difference between patients and controls. The study identified 25 to 30 CD8+ CDR3 sequences shared by patients and controls.

CDR3 length: 14 residues. The ends were cut back, 5 bases at V and 8 bases at J, with 15 bases in the middle. Germline CDR1 reads SNHLY; CDR2 reads FYNNEI. In regard to this clonotype: Its antigen is undetermined.

For CDR3 and TCR beta VDJ profiling, genomic DNA was the template used. TCRdb reanalysed the reads using MiXCR and keeps one entry per CDR3 protein. Counted here are 200,000 to 250,000 distinct CDR3 sequences, approximately 51% occurring once; the ten biggest clones make up roughly 21%. Sequenced patients had shown CD8+CD57+ cell expansion by flow cytometry. None of the patients had been given any therapy when their blood was sampled. The chain links TRBV2 to TRBJ1-4; D is ambiguous. This clonotype was obtained from a human donor with aplastic anemia. Sequenced material: sorted CD4+, CD8+, or CD8+CD57+ T cells (not recorded which) from PBMCs. This CDR3 reads CASSYLRGGEKLFF. The CDR3 bases are TGTGCCAGCAGTTACCTCCGAGGCGGCGAAAAACTGTTTTTT.